Following are 21 T cell receptor beta chains from one sample sequenced in a study of blood T cell repertoires in COVID-19. The protocol was immunoSEQ multiplex PCR, while the TCRdb copy is restricted to in-frame clones and leaves out a portion. The data show roughly 250,000 clones, around nine tenths seen once. Sequenced input: PBMCs or T cells enriched from blood (not recorded which). These receptors were obtained from a woman in her 50s who had recovered from COVID-19.

The rearrangement joins TRBV5-1 to TRBJ1-1; D is unresolved. The CDR3 is made up of 16 amino acids. Germline assignment: CDR1 SGHRS and CDR2 YFSETQ. V dropped 4 bases and J dropped 0 bases, with 16 bases sitting between them. The CDR3, as DNA: TGCGCCAGCAGCCCGACACCTGCAACGCTGAACACTGAAGCTTTCTTT. The encoded protein is CASSPTPATLNTEAFF.

The V and J genes are TRBV18 and TRBJ2-1; a weak D match, TRBD2 (5 bases). With 0 bases removed from V and 7 bases from J, the gap between germline ends came to 7 bases. The CDR3 sequence is 13 residues long. Germline CDR1 KGHSH, CDR2 LQKENI. CDR3 coding DNA: TGTGCCAGCTCACCACCGTCGGGAAATGAGCAGTTCTTC. Its translation is CASSPPSGNEQFF.

The chain has TRBV5-5 and TRBJ2-2, with TRBD2 identical over 8 bases. The CDR3 has 13 amino acids. The V segment lost 4 bases and the J segment 7 bases; nucleotides outside the gene matches: 3. CDR1 is SGHKS, CDR2 YYEKEE, per germline (reference sequence). CDR3 coding DNA: TGTGCCAGCAGCCCGCTAGCGGGCGGGGAGCTGTTTTTT. Amino acid sequence: CASSPLAGGELFF.

This clone has a single count. The gene calls are TRBV7-9 and TRBJ1-2; 8 nucleotides line up with TRBD1. There are 14 residues in the CDR3. Germline assignment: CDR1 SEHNR and CDR2 FQNEAQ (reference sequence). Germline trimming cut 5 bases from V and 3 bases from J; bases unmatched to any gene: 5. The chain's CDR3 is CASSLPGGYYGYTF. The CDR3 nucleotides read TGTGCCAGCAGCCTACCAGGGGGCTACTATGGCTACACCTTC.

The rearrangement joins TRBV6-5 to TRBJ2-1; D not certain. Germline CDR1 reads MNHEY; CDR2 reads SVGAGI. The V and J ends lost 4 bases and 4 bases respectively, with 8 bases between them. This CDR3 has 13 residues. CDR3 DNA sequence: TGTGCCAGCAGTTCCTTCCGTTACAATGAGCAGTTCTTC. It specifies CASSSFRYNEQFF.

CDR3 nucleotide sequence: TGTGCCAGTAGTATAGGACTCTACAATGAGCAGTTCTTC. It is translated as CASSIGLYNEQFF. The chain uses TRBV19 and TRBJ2-1; no firm D call. V shed 1 base and J shed 3 bases, with 4 bases lying between them. The CDR3 has 13 amino acids. The V gene's germline CDR1 is LNHDA and CDR2 SQIVND (reference sequence).

This chain joins TRBV6-2 or TRBV6-3 and TRBJ2-7, with 7 bases fitting TRBD2. Germline-derived CDR1 and CDR2 are MNHEY and SVGEGT. The CDR3 loop spans 14 amino acids. V gave up 4 bases and J gave up 3 bases; unmatched junction bases: 6. CDR3 nucleotides: TGTGCCAGCAGTTTCGGCGGGAGCTTCTACGAGCAGTACTTC. Translating gives CASSFGGSFYEQYF.

This chain connects TRBV5-1 to TRBJ1-1, with TRBD1 identical over 9 bases. CDR3 length: 16 residues. The J segment lost 1 base and the V segment lost 0 bases, leaving 4 bases of the junction unmatched. The germline CDR1 and CDR2 sequences are SGHRS and YFSETQ. The CDR3 coding sequence is TGCGCCAGCAGCTTGGATACAGGGGGCAAGAACACTGAAGCTTTCTTT. It specifies CASSLDTGGKNTEAFF.

V is TRBV10-3 and J is TRBJ2-1, with D unresolved. Germline V lookup: CDR1 ENHRY, CDR2 SYGVKD. V was shortened by 5 bases and J by 2 bases, with 4 bases between the two germline ends. This CDR3 spans 12 amino acids. For the CDR3, the DNA is TGTGCCATCAGTACGGCCTACAATGAGCAGTTCTTC. As protein: CAISTAYNEQFF.

The chain uses TRBV7-8 and TRBJ1-2; tentatively, D is TRBD1 (5 bases). This CDR3 has 15 residues. V was clipped by 0 bases and J by 6 bases, with 14 bases between them. The germline CDR1 and CDR2 sequences are SGHVS and FQNEAQ. CDR3 bases: TGTGCCAGCAGCTTAGCAGACAGTACCTATAATGGCTACACCTTC. This translates into CASSLADSTYNGYTF.

This clone was seen just once. DNA of the CDR3: TGTGCCAGCAGCCTAAAGGGCACAGGGAGGGTCTATGAGCAGTTCTTC. Encoded protein: CASSLKGTGRVYEQFF. This chain connects TRBV5-8 to TRBJ2-1; D is perhaps TRBD2 (7 bases). Trimming stripped 4 bases from V and 8 bases from J, with 22 bases between. Per the germline V gene, CDR1 is SGHTS and CDR2 is YDEGEE. The CDR3 is 16 residues long.

The chain has TRBV2 and TRBJ1-2; a possible D gene is TRBD1 (5 bases). The CDR3 loop spans 10 amino acids. The germline V and J ends were trimmed by 8 bases and 6 bases, with 7 bases remaining between them. Germline V gene lookup returns CDR1 SNHLY and CDR2 FYNNEI. CDR3 nucleotides: TGTGCCAGCCGGGGGGATGGCTACACCTTC. This sequence encodes CASRGDGYTF.

This sequence joins TRBV7-9 and TRBJ2-7; TRBD1 is a possible D gene (5 bases). V lost 5 bases to trimming and J lost 5 bases, with 13 bases between them. CDR3 length: 13 amino acids. Germline lookup yields CDR1 SEHNR and CDR2 FQNEAQ (reference sequence). CDR3 DNA: TGTGCCAGCAGCCCGGTGCTGGGGCACGAGCAGTACTTC. It is translated as CASSPVLGHEQYF.

The chain uses TRBV14 and TRBJ1-1, with D unresolved. CDR3 length: 14 residues. The V gene's germline CDR1 is SGHDN and CDR2 FVKESK. V lost 0 bases to trimming and J lost 3 bases, with 8 bases between them. The CDR3 nucleotides read TGTGCCAGCAGCCAAGACGGAGGATACACTGAAGCTTTCTTT. It is translated as CASSQDGGYTEAFF. The whole variable domain, filled in from reference TRBV14 and TRBJ1-1, reads EAGVTQFPSHSVIEKGQTVTLRCDPISGHDNLYWYRRVMGKEIKFLLHFVKESKQDESGMPNNRFLAERTGGTYSTLKVQPAELEDSGVYFCASSQDGGYTEAFFGQGTRLTVV.

A single count supports this clone. This sequence joins TRBV9 and TRBJ2-5; 8 bases agree with TRBD1. Germline lookup yields CDR1 SGDLS and CDR2 YYNGEE. CDR3 size: 15 residues. The junction had 4 bases not matched to a gene; V was cut back by 0 bases and J by 3 bases. The CDR3 sequence: CASSVGDRPKETQYF. DNA for the CDR3: TGTGCCAGCAGCGTAGGGGACAGGCCTAAAGAGACCCAGTACTTC.

The rearrangement links TRBV28 to TRBJ1-1, with D possibly matching TRBD1 (6 bases). Germline V gives CDR1 MDHEN, CDR2 SYDVKM. Trimming pared 5 bases from V and 4 bases from J, leaving 14 bases between. The CDR3 spans 14 residues. In DNA form, the CDR3 reads TGTGCCAGCAGTCCCTTGGGGGGGCTCACTGAAGCTTTCTTT. This gives the protein CASSPLGGLTEAFF.

The chain combines TRBV7-9 with TRBJ1-1; TRBD1 is a possible D gene (5 bases). The germline V and J ends were trimmed by 5 bases and 4 bases, with 17 bases remaining between them. Germline V CDR1 and CDR2: SEHNR, FQNEAQ (reference sequence). The CDR3 spans 15 residues. CDR3 amino acids: CASSSQGLGVTEAFF. Here the CDR3 DNA reads TGTGCCAGCAGCAGCCAGGGACTTGGAGTCACTGAAGCTTTCTTT.

This clone was seen once. This chain connects TRBV7-6 to TRBJ1-1, with 7 nucleotides matching TRBD1. This CDR3 spans 14 amino acids. The J segment lost 1 base and the V segment lost 5 bases, leaving 4 bases of the junction unmatched. Germline assignment: CDR1 SGHVS and CDR2 FNYEAQ. Here the CDR3 reads CASSRQGTNTEAFF. The CDR3 bases are TGTGCCAGCAGCAGACAGGGAACGAACACTGAAGCTTTCTTT.

CDR3 in amino acids: CASSFGGQGRYGYTF. CDR3 nucleotide sequence: TGTGCCAGCAGCTTTGGGGGACAGGGTCGGTATGGCTACACCTTC. The chain links TRBV7-2 to TRBJ1-2, with TRBD1 matching over 9 bases. V was clipped by 3 bases and J by 5 bases; unmatched bases: 7. The length of the CDR3 is 15 residues. Germline-derived CDR1 and CDR2 are SGHTA and FQGNSA. Looking up the rest from reference TRBV7-2 and TRBJ1-2 gives the full variable domain: GAGVSQSPSNKVTEKGKDVELRCDPISGHTALYWYRQSLGQGLEFLIYFQGNSAPDKSGLPSDRFSAERTGGSVSTLTIQRTQQEDSAVYLCASSFGGQGRYGYTFGSGTRLTVV.

The J gene is TRBJ1-5, the V gene TRBV6-1; D gene uncertain. Germline V lookup: CDR1 MNHNS, CDR2 SASEGT. V was pared by 2 bases and J by 6 bases, with 11 bases between. The CDR3 covers 14 residues. CDR3 DNA: TGTGCCAGCAGTGAACTAAGCGGCCGTCAGCCCCAGCATTTT. Amino acid sequence: CASSELSGRQPQHF.

The CDR3 region has the DNA TGTGCCACCACTTACCACAGGAATTCACCCCTCCACTTT. Protein sequence: CATTYHRNSPLHF. The V gene is TRBV24-1, the J gene TRBJ1-6, with TRBD1 as a possible D gene (5 bases). Germline V gene sequence: CDR1 KGHDR, CDR2 SFDVKD. The ends were cut back, 8 bases at V and 7 bases at J, with 11 bases in the middle. CDR3 length equals 13 residues.